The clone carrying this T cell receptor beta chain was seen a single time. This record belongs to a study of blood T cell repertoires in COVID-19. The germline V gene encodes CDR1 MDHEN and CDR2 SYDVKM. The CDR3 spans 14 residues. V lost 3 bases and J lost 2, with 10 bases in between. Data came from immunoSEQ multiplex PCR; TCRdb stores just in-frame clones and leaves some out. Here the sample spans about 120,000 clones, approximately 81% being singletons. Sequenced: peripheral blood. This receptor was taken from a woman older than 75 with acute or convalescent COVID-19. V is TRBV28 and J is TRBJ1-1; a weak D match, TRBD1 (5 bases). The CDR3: CASSFPQGNTEAFF. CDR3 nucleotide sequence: TGTGCCAGCAGTTTCCCTCAGGGCAACACTGAAGCTTTCTTT.